These 20 T cell receptor beta chains came from one sample sequenced in a study of control samples from healthy donors and cancer patients. Profiled with immunoSEQ multiplex PCR; TCRdb holds only in-frame clones, not every one. The sample consists of about 59,000 clones, more than 75% of them appearing once. The sequenced material came from PBMCs. The receptors were sampled from a woman between 55 and 75 years old with lung cancer.

This clone was detected only once. V and J are TRBV5-6 and TRBJ2-1; no reliable D call. In germline, CDR1 is SGHDT, CDR2 YYEEEE. Trimming cost V 0 bases and J 9 bases, with 7 bases left between them. This CDR3 has 12 residues. The CDR3 loop is CASSLVRGEQFF. The CDR3 bases are TGTGCCAGCAGCTTGGTCAGAGGTGAGCAGTTCTTC.

V is TRBV5-4 and J is TRBJ1-2; D unclear. Germline assignment: CDR1 SGHNT and CDR2 YYREEE (reference sequence). This CDR3 contains 16 residues. Trimming removed 7 bases at V and 1 base at J, with 20 bases between. The CDR3 nucleotides read TGTGCCAGCTCCCCGAATCCGAAGGATATTAACTATGGCTACACCTTC. Its protein is CASSPNPKDINYGYTF.

This clone was found a few times. This chain links TRBV10-3 with TRBJ2-2; 8 bases map to TRBD1. The CDR3 has 15 amino acids. Germline loops: CDR1 ENHRY, CDR2 SYGVKD. J was trimmed by 6 bases and V by 0 bases; bases with no gene match: 3. The CDR3 DNA sequence: TGTGCCATCAGTGAGTCGCAGGGGGCTTCCGGGGAGCTGTTTTTT. Translation gives CAISESQGASGELFF.

V is TRBV12-3 or TRBV12-4 and J is TRBJ2-3, with D hard to call. V was clipped by 11 bases and J by 0 bases, with 12 bases between them. This CDR3 has 13 residues. CDR3 region: CAATKGSTDTQYF. CDR3 sequence (DNA): TGTGCCGCCACAAAAGGGAGCACAGATACGCAGTATTTT.

This chain links TRBV3-1 (or the pseudogene TRBV3-2) with TRBJ1-1; D is perhaps TRBD1 (6 bases). This CDR3 contains 13 residues. Trimming removed 4 bases at V and 6 bases at J, with 12 bases between. Germline V gene sequence: CDR1 LGHDT, CDR2 YNNKEL (reference sequence). The CDR3 nucleotides are TGTGCCAGCAGCCCCGGGACAAGAGCTGAAGCTTTCTTT. Its protein product is CASSPGTRAEAFF.

This chain uses TRBV6-5 with TRBJ2-1; 14 bases line up with TRBD2. After removal of 5 bases from V and 6 bases from J, the junction contained 3 bases not matched to a gene. Germline V lookup: CDR1 MNHEY, CDR2 SVGAGI. The CDR3 contains 15 residues. Here the CDR3 DNA reads TGTGCCAGCAGTCGGACTAGCGGGGGGACCAATGAGCAGTTCTTC. The encoded protein is CASSRTSGGTNEQFF.

This sequence joins TRBV11-3 and TRBJ2-2, with unresolved D. V was trimmed by 4 bases and J by 6 bases, leaving 9 bases between them. This CDR3 is built from 13 residues. Germline CDR1 is SGHNT and CDR2 is YENEEA. The chain's CDR3 is CASSSSGPGELFF. DNA for the CDR3: TGTGCCAGCAGCTCTTCCGGACCCGGGGAGCTGTTTTTT.

The chain carries TRBV6-1 and TRBJ2-7; D ambiguous. From germline, CDR1 is MNHNS and CDR2 SASEGT. The V gene lost 2 bases and the J gene lost 2 bases, with 13 bases spanning the gap. This CDR3 comprises 15 residues. This chain's CDR3 is CASSESQAATYEQYF. DNA for the CDR3: TGTGCCAGCAGTGAAAGCCAGGCTGCAACCTACGAGCAGTACTTC.

This clone occurred once. The chain employs TRBV9 and TRBJ1-4; no reliable D call. Germline V lookup: CDR1 SGDLS, CDR2 YYNGEE. V was pared by 0 bases and J by 2 bases, with 8 bases between. The CDR3 is 15 amino acids. The CDR3 nucleotides read TGTGCCAGCAGCGTAGTGGCCGGGACTAATGAAAAACTGTTTTTT. This encodes CASSVVAGTNEKLFF.

CDR3: CASSERQGGITEAFF. In nucleotides, the CDR3 is TGTGCCAGCAGTGAACGCCAGGGAGGAATCACTGAAGCTTTCTTT. The chain recombines TRBV6-1 with TRBJ1-1; a weak D match, TRBD1 (5 bases). The CDR3 runs 15 residues. CDR1 is MNHNS, CDR2 SASEGT, per germline. The ends were cut back, 2 bases at V and 4 bases at J, with 14 bases in the middle.

The rearrangement joins TRBV5-1 to TRBJ1-1; 7 bases are shared with TRBD1. V shed 3 bases, J shed 4 bases, and the junction held 15 bases outside the gene matches. The CDR3 covers 17 residues. The germline gives CDR1 SGHRS, CDR2 YFSETQ. The CDR3 protein is CASSSTGTGIVGTEAFF. The CDR3 nucleotides read TGCGCCAGCAGCTCGACAGGGACTGGCATAGTGGGCACTGAAGCTTTCTTT.

The CDR3 DNA is TGTGCCAGCAGCCCCTCCGCAGCGTCCGGGGAGCTGTTTTTT. Translated: CASSPSAASGELFF. The rearrangement links TRBV7-3 to TRBJ2-2; D not certain. The germline gives CDR1 SGHTA, CDR2 FQGTGA. Trimming pared 5 bases from V and 6 bases from J, leaving 13 bases between. The CDR3 has 14 residues.

The chain uses TRBV7-9 and TRBJ2-5; D remains ambiguous. Germline loops: CDR1 SEHNR, CDR2 FQNEAQ (reference sequence). Trimming shortened V by 4 bases and J by 4 bases, and 19 bases separated the two germline ends. This CDR3 contains 16 residues. CDR3 sequence (DNA): TGTGCCAGCAGCTCCCCGTCGGGCCTGGGTGGAGAGACCCAGTACTTC. Translation gives CASSSPSGLGGETQYF.

The chain has TRBV9 and TRBJ2-7; either TRBD1 or TRBD2 may supply D (6 bases each). The germline gives CDR1 SGDLS, CDR2 YYNGEE. V lost 0 bases and J lost 5, with 15 bases in between. This CDR3 region has 15 residues. CDR3 bases: TGTGCCAGCAGCGTAGGGGGAGGACAGAACAACGAGCAGTACTTC. Translated, it gives CASSVGGGQNNEQYF. The whole variable domain, remainder taken from reference TRBV9 and TRBJ2-7, is DSGVTQTPKHLITATGQRVTLRCSPRSGDLSVYWYQQSLDQGLQFLIQYYNGEERAKGNILERFSAQQFPDLHSELNLSSLELGDSALYFCASSVGGGQNNEQYFGPGTRLTVT.

This rearrangement joins TRBV9 to TRBJ2-7; 8 bases fit TRBD1. J was trimmed by 5 bases and V by 4 bases; bases with no gene match: 11. Germline CDR1 SGDLS, CDR2 YYNGEE. The CDR3 consists of 15 residues. The CDR3 here is CASSLPWAGGNEQYF. In nucleotides, the CDR3 is TGTGCCAGCAGCCTCCCCTGGGCAGGGGGCAACGAGCAGTACTTC. Full variable domain (outside the CDR3, taken from reference TRBV9 and TRBJ2-7): DSGVTQTPKHLITATGQRVTLRCSPRSGDLSVYWYQQSLDQGLQFLIQYYNGEERAKGNILERFSAQQFPDLHSELNLSSLELGDSALYFCASSLPWAGGNEQYFGPGTRLTVT.

The chain recombines TRBV5-6 with TRBJ2-2, with TRBD1 matching 8 bases. This CDR3 has 17 amino acids. Per germline, CDR1 SGHDT and CDR2 YYEEEE. V lost 0 bases, J lost 1 base, and 5 bases stayed unmatched. CDR3: CASSLGDRGLNTGELFF. The CDR3 DNA reads TGTGCCAGCAGCTTGGGAGACAGGGGACTGAACACCGGGGAGCTGTTTTTT.

V and J are TRBV5-8 and TRBJ1-5; 7 positions agree with TRBD1. After removal of 4 bases from V and 0 bases from J, the junction contained 7 bases not matched to a gene. This CDR3 region has 16 residues. The germline V gene encodes CDR1 SGHTS and CDR2 YDEGEE. The CDR3 coding sequence is TGTGCCAGCAGCCCTGGGACAGATTATAGCAATCAGCCCCAGCATTTT. Encoded protein: CASSPGTDYSNQPQHF.

The V call is TRBV5-1, the J call TRBJ2-2; 7 nucleotides line up with TRBD1. Germline V lookup: CDR1 SGHRS, CDR2 YFSETQ. The CDR3 runs to 15 residues. Trimming removed 4 bases from V and 1 base from J; junction bases left unmatched: 4. CDR3 nucleotide sequence: TGCGCCAGCAGCCCGCGGACAGGGAACACCGGGGAGCTGTTTTTT. Its translation is CASSPRTGNTGELFF.

This chain connects TRBV14 to TRBJ2-1; 13 positions agree with TRBD2. Germline V gene lookup returns CDR1 SGHDN and CDR2 FVKESK. The CDR3 totals 19 residues. The junction had 11 bases not matched to a gene; V was cut back by 0 bases and J by 6 bases. The CDR3 sequence: CASSQEIGGLAGVLNEQFF. The CDR3 nucleotides are TGTGCCAGCAGCCAAGAAATTGGCGGACTAGCGGGAGTTCTCAATGAGCAGTTCTTC. Supplemented by reference TRBV14 and TRBJ2-1, the full variable domain reads EAGVTQFPSHSVIEKGQTVTLRCDPISGHDNLYWYRRVMGKEIKFLLHFVKESKQDESGMPNNRFLAERTGGTYSTLKVQPAELEDSGVYFCASSQEIGGLAGVLNEQFFGPGTRLTVL.

The chain links TRBV29-1 to TRBJ1-6; D not certain. V shed 4 bases and J shed 14 bases, with 21 bases lying between them. The CDR3 contains 14 residues. CDR1 is SQVTM and CDR2 is ANQGSEA in the germline V gene. In nucleotides, the CDR3 is TGCAGCGTTGTGTGGGCCAACGGGTATGAGGCCCTCCACTTT. The encoded protein is CSVVWANGYEALHF.